This T cell receptor (beta chain) was obtained from a study of T-cell reconstitution after alpha-beta-depleted transplantation in children. Study-level findings and limits: T cells produced anew were the main source of T-cell counts and diversity one year after transplant. Expanded graft clones numbering several hundred reportedly gave rise to alpha-beta T cells about two months after transplant. It was surviving recipient T cells and thymic progenitors that gave some patients high TCRbeta diversity at day 60.

The V end was cut by 4 bases, the J end by 5 bases, with 13 bases between. This CDR3 contains 14 residues. CDR1 is SGHRS and CDR2 is YFSETQ in the germline V gene. Preparation of the TCRbeta library involved a method that used unique molecular identifiers. In TCRdb, the PCR reads were re-called with MiXCR into one record per CDR3 protein. The sample yields about 200,000 distinct CDR3 sequences, around a sixth seen once. Concerning this clonotype itself: What it binds is not known.

This receptor was obtained from a male patient between 2 and 10 years old who had a stem cell transplant for acute lymphoblastic leukemia, so the T cells may come from the graft donor. The chain combines TRBV5-1 with TRBJ2-1; possible D gene TRBD1, 6 bases. The sample consisted of PBMCs, mostly from graft donor cells, taken 360 days after TCRalphabeta/CD19-depleted stem cell transplant. CDR3: CASSLRDNHNEQFF. The CDR3 coding sequence is TGCGCCAGCAGCCTCCGGGACAACCACAATGAGCAGTTCTTC.